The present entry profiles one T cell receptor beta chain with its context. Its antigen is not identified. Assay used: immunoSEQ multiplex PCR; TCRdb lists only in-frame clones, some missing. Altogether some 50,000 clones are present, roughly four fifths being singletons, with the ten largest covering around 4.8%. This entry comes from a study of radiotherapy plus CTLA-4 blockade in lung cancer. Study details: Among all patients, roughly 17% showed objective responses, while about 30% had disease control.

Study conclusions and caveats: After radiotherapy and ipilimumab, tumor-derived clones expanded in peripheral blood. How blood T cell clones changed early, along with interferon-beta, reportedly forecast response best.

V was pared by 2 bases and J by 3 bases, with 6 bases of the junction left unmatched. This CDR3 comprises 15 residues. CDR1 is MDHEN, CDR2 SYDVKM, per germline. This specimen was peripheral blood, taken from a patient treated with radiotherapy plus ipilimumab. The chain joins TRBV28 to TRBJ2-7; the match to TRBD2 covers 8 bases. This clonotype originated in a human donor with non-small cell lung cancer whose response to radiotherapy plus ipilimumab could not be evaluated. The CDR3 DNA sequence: TGTGCCAGCAGTTTAGACCCCACTAGCGGCTACGAGCAGTACTTC. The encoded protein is CASSLDPTSGYEQYF.